A single sample gave rise to the 26 T cell receptor beta chains below, sequenced in a study of cytomegalovirus exposure and HLA in healthy donors. PCR amplification relied on 60 Vbeta primers (plus 13 Jbeta primers). TCRdb keeps only in-frame clones here, not all; method: immunoSEQ multiplex PCR. The data hold roughly 100,000 clones, with over 9.5% observed a single time. Material for sequencing was PBMCs. All receptors come from a man aged 40-49 years in good health and CMV-seropositive.

The chain carries TRBV7-8 and TRBJ1-5; weak D call: TRBD1 (5 bases). V lost 2 bases to trimming and J lost 9 bases, with 14 bases between them. The CDR3 consists of 14 residues. The V gene's germline CDR1 is SGHVS and CDR2 FQNEAQ. The CDR3 reads CASSLSNQGGPQHF. The CDR3 DNA is TGTGCCAGCAGCTTAAGTAACCAGGGTGGGCCCCAGCATTTT.

The table lists this clone with a few counts. The rearrangement links TRBV11-2 to TRBJ2-1; no clear D. Trimming removed 3 bases from V and 5 bases from J, with 8 bases in between. The CDR3 consists of 13 residues. Germline loops: CDR1 SGHAT, CDR2 FQNNGV. The CDR3 reads CASSLQPNNEQFF. The CDR3 nucleotides are TGTGCCAGCAGCTTGCAACCTAACAATGAGCAGTTCTTC. The full variable domain, with the rest looked up from reference TRBV11-2 and TRBJ2-1, is EAGVAQSPRYKIIEKRQSVAFWCNPISGHATLYWYQQILGQGPKLLIQFQNNGVVDDSQLPKDRFSAERLKGVDSTLKIQPAKLEDSAVYLCASSLQPNNEQFFGPGTRLTVL.

The V gene is TRBV7-2, the J gene TRBJ2-3, with 11 positions matching TRBD2. The V gene end was trimmed by 3 bases and the J gene end by 6 bases; junction bases not matched to a gene: 5. This CDR3 has 15 amino acids. Germline CDR1 and CDR2: SGHTA and FQGNSA. In nucleotides, the CDR3 is TGTGCCAGCAGCTTGAGACTAGCGGGACTGGATACGCAGTATTTT. Translating gives CASSLRLAGLDTQYF.

The chain is built from TRBV5-1 and TRBJ1-5; D possibly corresponds to TRBD1 (6 bases). Germline CDR1 reads SGHRS; CDR2 reads YFSETQ. Trimming stripped 5 bases from V and 5 bases from J, with 14 bases between. The length of the CDR3 is 14 residues. The CDR3 here is CASSTGTLDQPQHF. For the CDR3, the DNA is TGCGCCAGCAGTACCGGGACACTTGATCAGCCCCAGCATTTT.

The rearrangement joins TRBV18 to TRBJ2-1; 14 bases agree with TRBD2. The CDR3 sequence is 17 residues long. V lost 0 bases, J lost 7 bases, and 5 bases stayed unmatched. Germline-derived CDR1 and CDR2 are KGHSH and LQKENI. DNA of the CDR3: TGTGCCAGCTCACCACCTGGGACTAGCGGGAGTCTGAATGAGCAGTTCTTC. It specifies CASSPPGTSGSLNEQFF.

This clone was seen only a few times. In DNA form, the CDR3 reads TGTGCCAGCTCACCAAAGGCGGATCAGCCCCAGCATTTT. This codes for CASSPKADQPQHF. The J gene is TRBJ1-5, the V gene TRBV18; D is unclear. The CDR3 runs to 13 residues. The V gene lost 2 bases and the J gene lost 5 bases, with 7 bases spanning the gap. CDR1 and CDR2 (germline): KGHSH, LQKENI.

This clone occurred a few times. The chain links TRBV7-6 to TRBJ2-1; 10 bases are shared with TRBD2. This CDR3 has 18 amino acids. V was clipped by 0 bases and J by 7 bases; unmatched bases: 12. Germline V CDR1 and CDR2: SGHVS, FNYEAQ. Written as DNA, the CDR3 is TGTGCCAGCAGCTTAGCTCCCCCTAGCGGGAGCAGGATTAATGAGCAGTTCTTC. Its protein product is CASSLAPPSGSRINEQFF.

The rearrangement joins TRBV7-2 to TRBJ1-2; a possible D gene is TRBD1 (5 bases). The V gene lost 1 base and the J gene lost 4 bases, with 10 bases spanning the gap. In germline, CDR1 is SGHTA, CDR2 FQGNSA. The CDR3 sequence is 14 residues long. The CDR3 spells CASSLVGGFYGYTF. The CDR3 bases are TGTGCCAGCAGCTTAGTCGGGGGGTTCTATGGCTACACCTTC.

This chain links TRBV19 with TRBJ1-5, with D possibly being TRBD1 (5 bases). Germline assignment: CDR1 LNHDA and CDR2 SQIVND (reference sequence). The CDR3 consists of 14 residues. The ends were cut back, 2 bases at V and 3 bases at J, with 8 bases in the middle. The CDR3 DNA reads as TGTGCCAGTAGTATACAGGGCAACAATCAGCCCCAGCATTTT. Its protein is CASSIQGNNQPQHF.

The V and J genes are TRBV5-8 and TRBJ2-7; no clear D gene. The CDR3 has 13 amino acids. The V end lost 6 bases, the J end lost 3 bases, and 13 bases lay between the germline ends. Per the germline V gene, CDR1 is SGHTS and CDR2 is YDEGEE. As DNA, the CDR3 is TGTGCCAGCACCACCCCGGGTTACTACGAGCAGTACTTC. It yields the protein CASTTPGYYEQYF.

The table lists this clone with a few counts. The chain recombines TRBV25-1 with TRBJ2-5; D call uncertain. CDR1 MGHDK and CDR2 SYGVNS come from the germline V gene. Trimming left V 3 bases short and J 3 bases short, with 14 bases between. This CDR3 contains 15 residues. In DNA, the CDR3 is TGTGCCAGCAGTGATCTTCCTAGAGGTGAAGAGACCCAGTACTTC. It encodes CASSDLPRGEETQYF. The full variable domain, with the rest looked up from reference TRBV25-1 and TRBJ2-5, is EADIYQTPRYLVIGTGKKITLECSQTMGHDKMYWYQQDPGMELHLIHYSYGVNSTEKGDLSSESTVSRIRTEHFPLTLESARPSHTSQYLCASSDLPRGEETQYFGPGTRLLVL.

The chain recombines TRBV7-9 with TRBJ2-5; 8 bases are shared with TRBD1. This CDR3 spans 16 amino acids. CDR1 is SEHNR and CDR2 is FQNEAQ in the germline V gene (reference sequence). Germline trimming cut 5 bases from V and 5 bases from J; bases unmatched to any gene: 13. As DNA, the CDR3 is TGTGCCAGCAGCACGGCCGGGACAGGTGGTAGGGAGACCCAGTACTTC. Translation gives CASSTAGTGGRETQYF.

A note on this clone: The conserved closing phenylalanine or tryptophan is absent in this CDR3, likely reflecting a read error. V gene TRBV5-1 combines with J gene TRBJ1-1; TRBD1 agrees at 8 bases. Germline CDR1 and CDR2: SGHRS and YFSETQ. The CDR3 is 17 residues long. The CDR3 here is CASSHPPGQVMKTEAFL. Written as DNA, the CDR3 is TGCGCCAGCAGCCACCCCCCGGGACAGGTGATGAAAACTGAAGCTTTCTTG.

In its sample, this clone was seen a few times. The chain employs TRBV5-1 and TRBJ2-3, with 7 bases identical to TRBD1. Trimming cost V 3 bases and J 0 bases; bases outside gene matches: 4. Germline V gene data show CDR1 as SGHRS and CDR2 as YFSETQ. The CDR3 totals 15 residues. CDR3 sequence (DNA): TGCGCCAGCAGCTCAGGGGGAGTGAGCACAGATACGCAGTATTTT. Translating gives CASSSGGVSTDTQYF.

The CDR3 bases are TGTGCCAGCAGCTCCCGGGATGCCTACTACAATGAGCAGTTCTTC. It specifies CASSSRDAYYNEQFF. The chain combines TRBV7-9 with TRBJ2-1, with D possibly TRBD2 on 5 matching bases. V was trimmed by 4 bases and J by 3 bases, leaving 13 bases between them. Per germline, CDR1 SEHNR and CDR2 FQNEAQ (reference sequence). The CDR3 covers 15 residues. Based on the CDR3 plus reference TRBV7-9 and TRBJ2-1, the full variable domain is DTGVSQNPRHKITKRGQNVTFRCDPISEHNRLYWYRQTLGQGPEFLTYFQNEAQLEKSRLLSDRFSAERPKGSFSTLEIQRTEQGDSAMYLCASSSRDAYYNEQFFGPGTRLTVL.

V gene TRBV27 combines with J gene TRBJ2-5; D is possibly TRBD2 (6 bases). The CDR3 spans 14 residues. V lost 9 bases, J lost 2 bases, and 16 bases lay in between. Germline V gives CDR1 MNHEY, CDR2 SMNVEV (reference sequence). The chain's CDR3 is CASRVSGLQETQYF. DNA for the CDR3: TGTGCCAGTCGCGTTAGCGGTTTGCAAGAGACCCAGTACTTC.

This clone was observed a handful of times. The chain employs TRBV10-3 and TRBJ2-2, with 9 bases lining up with TRBD2. J lost 3 bases, V lost 5 bases, and 7 bases had no gene match. CDR3 length: 16 residues. From germline, CDR1 is ENHRY and CDR2 SYGVKD. The CDR3 bases are TGTGCCATCAGTCCCAGGACTAGCGCTTACACCGGGGAGCTGTTTTTT. This gives the protein CAISPRTSAYTGELFF.

In this sample, this clone turned up a few times. The chain links TRBV5-1 to TRBJ2-5, with 8 nucleotides matching TRBD1. The CDR3 extends over 14 amino acids. The germline gives CDR1 SGHRS, CDR2 YFSETQ. With 3 bases clipped from V and 2 bases from J, the junction kept 3 bases outside the gene matches. CDR3 nucleotides: TGCGCCAGCAGCTGGGGACAGGCTCAAGAGACCCAGTACTTC. Translated: CASSWGQAQETQYF.

This clone turned up a few times. The chain recombines TRBV19 with TRBJ1-1; weak D call: TRBD1 (5 bases). This CDR3 region has 10 residues. Germline V gene sequence: CDR1 LNHDA, CDR2 SQIVND (reference sequence). V lost 9 bases and J lost 11, with 13 bases in between. The CDR3 here is CASIQGMAFF. CDR3 nucleotide sequence: TGTGCCAGCATCCAGGGTATGGCTTTCTTT.

The chain couples TRBV30 to TRBJ1-5, with D tentatively TRBD1 (6 bases). Trimming pared 1 base from V and 0 bases from J, leaving 13 bases between. This CDR3 is 16 amino acids long. Germline-derived CDR1 and CDR2 are GTSNPN and SVGIG (reference sequence). CDR3 in amino acids: CAWSGPSGDSNQPQHF. The CDR3, as DNA: TGTGCCTGGAGTGGCCCCTCAGGGGATAGCAATCAGCCCCAGCATTTT.

This clone was recorded a few times. The chain links TRBV6-5 to TRBJ2-6; D gene unclear. Germline-derived CDR1 and CDR2 are MNHEY and SVGAGI. This CDR3 is 15 amino acids long. V lost 6 bases and J 0 bases, leaving 9 bases between the germline ends. The CDR3 spells CASSRAGSGANVLTF. CDR3 bases: TGTGCCAGCAGCCGAGCAGGCTCTGGGGCCAACGTCCTGACTTTC.

Written as DNA, the CDR3 is TGTGCCAGTAGTACCCGGGGAATTTCGACTCAGCCCCAGCATTTT. It is translated as CASSTRGISTQPQHF. The genes are TRBV19 and TRBJ1-5, with no clear D. The CDR3 has 15 residues. The V gene's germline CDR1 is LNHDA and CDR2 SQIVND (reference sequence). The V end lost 4 bases, the J end lost 6 bases, and 16 bases lay between the germline ends.

This chain joins TRBV6-4 and TRBJ1-1; weak D call: TRBD1 (6 bases). This CDR3 contains 13 residues. Between the trimmed V and J ends, which lost 3 bases and 1 base, there was a span of 6 bases. Germline V gene sequence: CDR1 MRHNA, CDR2 SNTAGT. CDR3 loop: CASSEGGNTEAFF. The CDR3 region has the DNA TGTGCCAGCAGTGAAGGGGGGAACACTGAAGCTTTCTTT.

This clone turned up a few times. J is TRBJ2-7 and V is TRBV27; TRBD2 matches 9 bases. The ends lost 6 bases at V and 0 bases at J; junction bases unmatched: 3. Germline V gives CDR1 MNHEY, CDR2 SMNVEV (reference sequence). This CDR3 region has 14 residues. As DNA, the CDR3 is TGTGCCAGCAGACGTAGCGGGAGCTCCTACGAGCAGTACTTC. Amino acids: CASRRSGSSYEQYF.

The rearrangement uses TRBV7-9 and TRBJ2-7, with 9 bases fitting TRBD1. Germline V gene data show CDR1 as SEHNR and CDR2 as FQNEAQ (reference sequence). V lost 0 bases to trimming and J lost 3 bases; unmatched junction nucleotides: 3. This CDR3 has 15 amino acids. CDR3 sequence reads: CASSLADRGNYEQYF. The CDR3 nucleotides read TGTGCCAGCAGCTTAGCGGACAGGGGTAACTACGAGCAGTACTTC.

The genes are TRBV28 and TRBJ2-5, with D uncertain. The germline CDR1 and CDR2 sequences are MDHEN and SYDVKM. V was trimmed by 6 bases and J by 4 bases, leaving 15 bases between them. The CDR3 loop spans 14 amino acids. This CDR3 is CASRAPWAGETQYF. As DNA, the CDR3 is TGTGCCAGCAGAGCACCATGGGCAGGAGAGACCCAGTACTTC.